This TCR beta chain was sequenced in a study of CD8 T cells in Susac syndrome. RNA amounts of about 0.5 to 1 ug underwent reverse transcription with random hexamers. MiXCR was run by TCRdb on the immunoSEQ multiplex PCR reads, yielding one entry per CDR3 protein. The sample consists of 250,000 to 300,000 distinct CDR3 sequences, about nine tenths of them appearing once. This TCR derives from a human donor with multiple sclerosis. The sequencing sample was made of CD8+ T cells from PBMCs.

The CDR3 region is CASSQLLSGNTIYF. The CDR3 DNA follows: TGTGCCAGCAGCCAGCTGCTCTCTGGAAACACCATATATTTT. The V call is TRBV14, the J call TRBJ1-3; D gene ambiguous. The CDR3 has 14 residues. The germline V gene encodes CDR1 SGHDN and CDR2 FVKESK. Trimming cost V 3 bases and J 0 bases, with 6 bases left between them.